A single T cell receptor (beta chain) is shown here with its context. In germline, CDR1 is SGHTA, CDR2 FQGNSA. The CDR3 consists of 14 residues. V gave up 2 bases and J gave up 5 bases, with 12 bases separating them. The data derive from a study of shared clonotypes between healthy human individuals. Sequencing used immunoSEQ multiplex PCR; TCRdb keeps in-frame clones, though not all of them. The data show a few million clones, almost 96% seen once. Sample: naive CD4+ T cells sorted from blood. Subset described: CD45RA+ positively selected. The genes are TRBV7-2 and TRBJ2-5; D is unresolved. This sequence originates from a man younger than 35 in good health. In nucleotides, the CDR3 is TGTGCCAGCAGCTTACGTGAGCTCCCGGAGACCCAGTACTTC. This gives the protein CASSLRELPETQYF.